Listed below are T cell receptor beta chains from one sample, sequenced in a study of Ad26.COV2.S vaccination and SARS-CoV-2 variants. Sequencing was performed with immunoSEQ multiplex PCR; in TCRdb, only in-frame clones are kept and a portion is missing. The repertoire includes about 350,000 clones, around 89% of them detected once, and approximately 5% sits in the top ten. The sample consisted of peripheral blood, taken in a trial of Ad26.COV2.S vaccine versus placebo. These receptors were obtained from a person between 18 and 65 years old who received the Ad26.COV2.S COVID-19 vaccine or a placebo. The CDR3 runs from the conserved cysteine through the conserved F or W. The D gene is left open where the match is weak. Some rows have no size entry. The others give once, few or many, or a class for an expanded clone.

TRBV2	TRBD1	.	TRBJ1-2	TGTGCCAGCAGAGCCCGACAGGGCCACTATGGCTACACCTTC	CASRARQGHYGYTF
TRBV19	.	.	TRBJ1-1	TGTGCCAGTAGTGTTGTGGTGAACACTGAAGCTTTCTTT	CASSVVVNTEAFF
TRBV7-9	TRBD1	.	TRBJ1-4	TGTGCCAGCAGCTTGCCCGGACAGGGGTATGAAAAACTGTTTTTT	CASSLPGQGYEKLFF
TRBV28	.	.	TRBJ1-5	TGTGCCAGCAGTGGACGTCCTCGGAATCAGCCCCAGCATTTT	CASSGRPRNQPQHF
TRBV20-1	.	.	TRBJ2-1	TGCAGTGCTAGTCCAAGGGACGATGAGCAGTTCTTC	CSASPRDDEQFF
TRBV19	TRBD2	.	TRBJ2-1	TGTGCCAGTAGTCCCCGCTCTAGCGGGACTTACAATGAGCAGTTCTTC	CASSPRSSGTYNEQFF
TRBV6-1	TRBD2	few	TRBJ2-3	TGTGCCAGCAGTGAACTAGCGGGAGGGCCAGATACGCAGTATTTT	CASSELAGGPDTQYF
TRBV28	.	.	TRBJ2-7	TGTGCCAGCAGCTCACGGAGGGGGGAGCAGTACTTC	CASSSRRGEQYF
TRBV20-1	.	.	TRBJ1-2	TGCAGTGCTAGTGACGTGGGAGGAAGCTATGGCTACACCTTC	CSASDVGGSYGYTF
TRBV5-1	TRBD2	.	TRBJ2-1	TGCGCCAGCAGCTTGGTTCCTAGCGGGAGCTCCTACAATGAGCAGTTCTTC	CASSLVPSGSSYNEQFF
TRBV5-1	.	.	TRBJ1-3	TGCGCCAGCAGCTTGATGGGTGCAGCTACTGGAAACACCATATATTTT	CASSLMGAATGNTIYF
TRBV27	.	.	TRBJ2-3	TGTGCCAGCAGTTGGGCATCTAGCACAGATACGCAGTATTTT	CASSWASSTDTQYF
TRBV5-6	.	.	TRBJ2-7	TGTGCCAGCAGCTTGTTTGACAACTCCTACGAGCAGTACTTC	CASSLFDNSYEQYF
TRBV19	.	.	TRBJ1-1	TGTGCCAGTAGTATTCGTTGGGGGGGCACCGAAGCTTTCTTT	CASSIRWGGTEAFF
TRBV7-2	.	.	TRBJ2-7	TGTGCCAGCAGCTTAATCGGGACCTACGAGCAGTACTTC	CASSLIGTYEQYF
TRBV3-1/TRBV3-2	.	.	TRBJ1-1	TGTGCCAGCAGCCAAGATGCGACAGCTCGAGAGGCTTTCTTT	CASSQDATAREAFF
TRBV5-6	.	.	TRBJ2-1	TGTGCCAGCAGCTTGGAACTCAACAATGAGCAGTTCTTC	CASSLELNNEQFF